The 28 T cell receptor beta chains below all came from one sample that was sequenced in a study of T cell responses to AZD1222 COVID-19 vaccine. Sequenced by immunoSEQ multiplex PCR; TCRdb stores in-frame clones only, minus some. The table shows about 56,000 clones, with around 85% occurring only once. Material: peripheral blood, obtained on day 0 of AZD1222 vaccination. These receptors were obtained from an adult in good health.

The V call is TRBV10-2, the J call TRBJ1-5; D might be TRBD1 (5 bases). The germline gives CDR1 WSHSY, CDR2 SAAADI. Trimming stripped 6 bases from V and 4 bases from J, with 10 bases between. The length of the CDR3 is 13 residues. CDR3: CASRLQVNQPQHF. The CDR3 DNA is TGCGCCAGCAGGTTACAGGTTAATCAGCCCCAGCATTTT.

This chain connects TRBV27 to TRBJ2-1; 7 bases agree with TRBD1. The J segment lost 7 bases and the V segment lost 10 bases, leaving 7 bases of the junction unmatched. The CDR3 consists of 12 residues. In germline, CDR1 is MNHEY, CDR2 SMNVEV (reference sequence). CDR3 residues: CATQTGFNEQFF. The CDR3 nucleotides are TGTGCCACCCAGACAGGGTTTAATGAGCAGTTCTTC.

This clone was seen just once. The chain has TRBV27 and TRBJ1-5; D not resolved. V was trimmed by 5 bases and J by 10 bases, leaving 12 bases between them. Germline assignment: CDR1 MNHEY and CDR2 SMNVEV (reference sequence). The CDR3 totals 12 residues. The CDR3 is CASSPSFQPQHF. The CDR3, as DNA: TGTGCCAGCAGTCCATCGTTTCAACCCCAGCATTTT.

This clone was detected only once. The rearrangement links TRBV2 to TRBJ1-4; 8 nucleotides agree with TRBD1. Germline trimming cut 9 bases from V and 4 bases from J; bases unmatched to any gene: 7. From germline, CDR1 is SNHLY and CDR2 FYNNEI. This CDR3 spans 14 amino acids. CDR3 sequence (DNA): TGTGCCAGTAGCAGGGACAGGTTTAATGAAAAACTGTTTTTT. Encoded protein: CASSRDRFNEKLFF.

V is TRBV20-1 and J is TRBJ1-6; D gene unclear. This CDR3 is built from 10 residues. Trimming took 3 bases from V and 10 from J, leaving 4 bases between them. Germline V gene lookup returns CDR1 DFQATT and CDR2 SNEGSKA (reference sequence). CDR3: CSARGSPLHF. The CDR3 nucleotides are TGCAGTGCTAGGGGCTCACCCCTCCACTTT.

This chain uses TRBV6-4 with TRBJ2-7; D assignment may be TRBD1 or TRBD2 (5 bases each). The CDR3 spans 15 residues. V was cut by 3 bases and J by 0 bases, with 12 bases left in between. CDR1 MRHNA and CDR2 SNTAGT come from the germline V gene. The CDR3 loop reads CASSDWDAGSYEQYF. In DNA form, the CDR3 reads TGTGCCAGCAGTGATTGGGACGCAGGCTCCTACGAGCAGTACTTC.

This CDR3 is CASSLQGGFTEAFF. DNA for the CDR3: TGTGCCAGCAGTTTACAGGGGGGGTTCACTGAAGCTTTCTTT. This rearrangement joins TRBV6-5 to TRBJ1-1; 8 bases fit TRBD1. This CDR3 contains 14 residues. The V gene's germline CDR1 is MNHEY and CDR2 SVGAGI. V lost 4 bases to trimming and J lost 4 bases; unmatched junction nucleotides: 5.

The chain has TRBV12-3 or TRBV12-4 and TRBJ1-1; maybe TRBD1 (5 bases). Trimming removed 7 bases from V and 3 bases from J, with 12 bases in between. This CDR3 comprises 13 residues. The CDR3 is CASTVGVDTEAFF. The DNA for the CDR3 is TGTGCCAGCACCGTAGGGGTGGACACTGAAGCTTTCTTT.

The chain has TRBV4-2 and TRBJ2-3, with D hard to call. The V and J ends lost 0 bases and 5 bases respectively, with 6 bases between them. The germline V gene encodes CDR1 LGHNA and CDR2 YNFKEQ. The CDR3 covers 13 residues. CDR3 region: CASSQDRGDTQYF. Here the CDR3 DNA reads TGTGCCAGCAGCCAAGATCGAGGAGATACGCAGTATTTT.

The rearrangement links TRBV4-2 to TRBJ1-6, with 9 bases that match TRBD1. V trimming: 2 bases; J trimming: 8 bases; junction bases outside the gene matches: 4. The CDR3 is 15 amino acids. Germline values: CDR1 LGHNA, CDR2 YNFKEQ. CDR3 in DNA: TGTGCCAGCAGCCAACACAGGGGGCAAGATTCACCCCTCCACTTT. Amino acids: CASSQHRGQDSPLHF.

This clone came up a few times. The chain is built from TRBV2 and TRBJ2-7; 8 nucleotides match TRBD2. In germline, CDR1 is SNHLY, CDR2 FYNNEI. The CDR3 totals 12 residues. After removal of 8 bases from V and 12 bases from J, the junction contained 12 bases not matched to a gene. CDR3 DNA: TGTGCCAGCGAGCAGGGGACTAGTCCGGGGTACTTC. It encodes CASEQGTSPGYF.

This chain joins TRBV10-3 and TRBJ2-3, with D possibly TRBD1 on 5 matching bases. V lost 0 bases and J 3 bases, leaving 10 bases between the germline ends. The CDR3 loop spans 15 amino acids. The V gene's germline CDR1 is ENHRY and CDR2 SYGVKD. The CDR3 reads CAISESGLGTDTQYF. The CDR3 nucleotides are TGTGCCATCAGTGAGTCGGGGCTGGGGACAGATACGCAGTATTTT.

The J gene is TRBJ2-1, the V gene TRBV7-9; D is ambiguous. CDR1 and CDR2 from the germline V gene are SEHNR and FQNEAQ (reference sequence). CDR3 length equals 17 residues. V was clipped by 5 bases and J by 5 bases, with 22 bases between them. CDR3 nucleotides: TGTGCCAGCAGCGGAAGATCCCCTAATACCACACACAATGAGCAGTTCTTC. This codes for CASSGRSPNTTHNEQFF.

This clone showed up just once. The CDR3 reads CATSRGAGSGYNEQFF. The DNA of the CDR3 is TGTGCCACCAGCAGAGGAGCGGGGAGTGGGTACAATGAGCAGTTCTTC. V usage is TRBV15 and J usage is TRBJ2-1; 7 nucleotides line up with TRBD2. J gave up 4 bases and V 1 base, and 7 bases lay outside the gene matches. Germline assignment: CDR1 LNHNV and CDR2 YYDKDF (reference sequence). This CDR3 comprises 16 residues.

The gene calls are TRBV21-1 and TRBJ1-1; the table's D call of TRBD1 was not tested on the DNA. TRBV21-1 is a documented pseudogene. The CDR3 runs 18 residues. The CDR3 DNA reads as TGTGCCAGCAGCAGAAGCGGACAGGGGGGTTTGACGAACACTGAAGCTTTCTTT. It codes for CASSRSGQGGLTNTEAFF.

The J gene is TRBJ1-2, the V gene TRBV7-9; 8 bases align to TRBD1. V lost 1 base to trimming and J lost 6 bases; unmatched junction nucleotides: 7. From germline, CDR1 is SEHNR and CDR2 FQNEAQ (reference sequence). The CDR3 covers 15 residues. CDR3 nucleotide sequence: TGTGCCAGCAGCTTAGAGGGGGACAGGCTACATGGCTACACCTTC. Amino acid sequence: CASSLEGDRLHGYTF. The variable domain in full, with the rest retrieved from reference TRBV7-9 and TRBJ1-2, is DTGVSQNPRHKITKRGQNVTFRCDPISEHNRLYWYRQTLGQGPEFLTYFQNEAQLEKSRLLSDRFSAERPKGSFSTLEIQRTEQGDSAMYLCASSLEGDRLHGYTFGSGTRLTVV.

V is TRBV27 and J is TRBJ1-5; 9 bases are a match to TRBD1. This CDR3 comprises 15 residues. Germline V gene sequence: CDR1 MNHEY, CDR2 SMNVEV (reference sequence). V lost 6 bases to trimming and J lost 6 bases; unmatched junction nucleotides: 9. This CDR3 is CASSPGTGNVQPQHF. DNA for the CDR3: TGTGCCAGCAGCCCCGGGACAGGGAACGTTCAGCCCCAGCATTTT.

This chain connects TRBV10-3 to TRBJ2-1; D is possibly TRBD1 (6 bases). Looked up from germline, CDR1 is ENHRY and CDR2 is SYGVKD. The V gene lost 3 bases and the J gene lost 4 bases, with 16 bases spanning the gap. This CDR3 region has 16 residues. CDR3 in DNA: TGTGCCATCAGTGATTCAAAGGGGGTCACTTACAATGAGCAGTTCTTC. Protein: CAISDSKGVTYNEQFF.

This sequence joins TRBV15 and TRBJ1-5; D is unclear. Trimming removed 1 base at V and 5 bases at J, with 9 bases between. CDR1 and CDR2 from the germline V gene are LNHNV and YYDKDF (reference sequence). The CDR3 contains 14 residues. The CDR3 DNA follows: TGTGCCACCAGCAGAGGGGTCTCGGATCAGCCCCAGCATTTT. Translation gives CATSRGVSDQPQHF.

In this sample, this clone turned up once. The chain is built from TRBV7-6 and TRBJ2-5; 8 bases agree with TRBD1. J gave up 5 bases and V 5 bases, and 19 bases lay outside the gene matches. CDR1 SGHVS and CDR2 FNYEAQ come from the germline V gene. The CDR3 loop spans 18 amino acids. The CDR3 reads CASSLSVRTGPFGETQYF. The CDR3 DNA is TGTGCCAGCAGCCTTAGTGTCAGGACAGGGCCTTTTGGGGAGACCCAGTACTTC.

V gene TRBV5-1 combines with J gene TRBJ1-3; unclear D gene. This CDR3 spans 15 amino acids. Germline lookup yields CDR1 SGHRS and CDR2 YFSETQ. Trimming removed 2 bases from V and 0 bases from J, with 9 bases in between. CDR3 nucleotides: TGCGCCAGCAGCTTTGGTCCCAACTCTGGAAACACCATATATTTT. This gives the protein CASSFGPNSGNTIYF.

J is TRBJ2-3 and V is TRBV3-1 (or the pseudogene TRBV3-2); the match to TRBD1 covers 8 bases. V dropped 1 base and J dropped 2; count of bases not matched to a gene: 2. Looked up from germline, CDR1 is LGHDT and CDR2 is YNNKEL (reference sequence). The CDR3 has 15 residues. In DNA, the CDR3 is TGTGCCAGCAGCCAAGGGACAGGGTTCACAGATACGCAGTATTTT. It codes for CASSQGTGFTDTQYF.

This chain uses TRBV2 with TRBJ2-7; 8 bases are a match to TRBD1. The CDR3 has 16 residues. CDR1 and CDR2 (germline): SNHLY, FYNNEI. The V segment lost 4 bases and the J segment 3 bases; nucleotides outside the gene matches: 11. CDR3 DNA: TGTGCCAGCAGTGGGAGCCCGGACAGGGCGAGCTACGAGCAGTACTTC. Translating gives CASSGSPDRASYEQYF.

The J gene is TRBJ2-7, the V gene TRBV27; possible D gene TRBD1, 6 bases. Germline loops: CDR1 MNHEY, CDR2 SMNVEV (reference sequence). The CDR3 consists of 16 residues. With 0 bases removed from V and 2 bases from J, the gap between germline ends came to 14 bases. CDR3 amino acids: CASSLSTGDITYEQYF. The CDR3, as DNA: TGTGCCAGCAGTTTATCAACCGGGGACATTACCTACGAGCAGTACTTC.

The rearrangement joins TRBV28 to TRBJ2-3, with D perhaps given as TRBD1 or TRBD2 (6 bases each). The germline gives CDR1 MDHEN, CDR2 SYDVKM. The CDR3 runs 13 residues. V lost 7 bases, J lost 7 bases, and 15 bases lay in between. The CDR3: CASTNGGRNTQYF. The DNA for the CDR3 is TGTGCCAGCACTAACGGGGGCAGAAATACGCAGTATTTT.

This clone was picked up one time. The CDR3 DNA sequence: TGTGCCAGCAGCAAAGGGCAGGGTTGGGTTCCTACCGGGGAGCTGTTTTTT. Protein sequence: CASSKGQGWVPTGELFF. The rearrangement links TRBV21-1 to TRBJ2-2; no DNA check was done on the table's D call, TRBD1. TRBV21-1 is a pseudogene. The CDR3 consists of 17 residues.

This clone has more than one count but fewer than ten. V is TRBV9 and J is TRBJ2-7; the D is unclear. This CDR3 region has 13 residues. The V gene lost 4 bases and the J gene lost 0 bases, with 8 bases spanning the gap. The germline CDR1 and CDR2 sequences are SGDLS and YYNGEE. CDR3 DNA: TGTGCCAGCAGCCAAAGGGACTCCTACGAGCAGTACTTC. As protein: CASSQRDSYEQYF.

A single count supports this clone. The chain employs TRBV7-9 and TRBJ1-6, with 10 positions matching TRBD1. The CDR3 has 16 amino acids. Germline CDR1 is SEHNR and CDR2 is FQNEAQ (reference sequence). J was trimmed by 6 bases and V by 5 bases; bases with no gene match: 7. CDR3 protein: CASSIAGTGANSPLHF. The DNA of the CDR3 is TGTGCCAGCAGCATCGCCGGGACAGGGGCTAATTCACCCCTCCACTTT.